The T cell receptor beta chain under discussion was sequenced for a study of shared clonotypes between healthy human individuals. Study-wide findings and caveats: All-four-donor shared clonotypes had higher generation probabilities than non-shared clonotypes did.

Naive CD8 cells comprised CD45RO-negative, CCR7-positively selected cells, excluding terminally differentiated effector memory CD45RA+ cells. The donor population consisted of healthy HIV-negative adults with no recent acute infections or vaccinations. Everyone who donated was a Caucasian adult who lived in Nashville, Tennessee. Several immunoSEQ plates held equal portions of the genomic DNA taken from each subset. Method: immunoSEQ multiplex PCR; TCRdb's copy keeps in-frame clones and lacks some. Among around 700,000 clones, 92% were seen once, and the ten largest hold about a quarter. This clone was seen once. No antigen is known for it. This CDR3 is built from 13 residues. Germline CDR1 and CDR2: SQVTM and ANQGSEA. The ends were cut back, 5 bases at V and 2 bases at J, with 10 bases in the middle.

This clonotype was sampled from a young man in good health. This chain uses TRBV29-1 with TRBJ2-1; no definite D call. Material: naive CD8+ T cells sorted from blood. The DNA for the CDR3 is TGCAGCGTTCTTGCATACACCTACAATGAGCAGTTCTTC. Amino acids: CSVLAYTYNEQFF.